This T cell receptor beta chain was captured by sequencing in a study of Ad26.COV2.S vaccination and SARS-CoV-2 variants. Study-level background: Dosing was one shot or two shots 56 days apart. Overall study results and limits: Comparable non-spike TCR breadth was observed in vaccine and placebo recipients. Vaccinated individuals (as opposed to placebo recipients) had higher spike-specific TCR breadth.

On this clone: The antigen remains unidentified.

Treatment noted: roughly 18 received Ad26.COV2.S at low or high dose, single or two shots; roughly five received placebo; per-sample allocation not given. All samples were drawn on day 63, counting from the first vaccine or placebo injection. The method was immunoSEQ multiplex PCR; TCRdb's version includes in-frame clones alone and lacks a portion of them. This table holds about 440,000 clones, around 85% found once. The V gene lost 4 bases and the J gene lost 3 bases, with 15 bases spanning the gap. The length of the CDR3 is 15 residues. The germline CDR1 and CDR2 sequences are SGHDT and YYEEEE. The chain is built from TRBV5-6 and TRBJ2-3; no clear D gene. The material was peripheral blood, obtained in a trial of Ad26.COV2.S vaccine versus placebo. The source is a person aged 18-60 years who received the Ad26.COV2.S COVID-19 vaccine or a placebo. CDR3 loop: CASSRRTDPTDTQYF. The CDR3 nucleotides are TGTGCCAGCAGCCGACGGACCGACCCGACAGATACGCAGTATTTT.